A single sample is the source of the 9 T cell receptor beta chains below, sequenced in a study of shared clonotypes between healthy human individuals (TCRdb year 2020). The library was made by the immunoSEQ multiplex PCR assay. The table was pulled from immuneACCESS by TCRdb, which kept in-frame rearrangements only. Such tables lose some clones; where checked, under half of the loss comes from unresolved V genes, and the rest has no known cause. Here the sample has about 2.4 million clones; 80% to 95% occur a single time. The ten largest account for 0.36% of the sample. The specimen sequenced was naive CD4+ T cells from PBMCs. The cell subset or site tag for this specimen amounts to: CD45RA+ positively selected. The receptor set was obtained from a man aged 18 to 30 in good health. Some clones in this sample may be carry-over from other donors' samples.

Concerning this clone itself: This CDR3 is also generated by other DNA sequences in the sample. The chain uses TRBV5-1 and TRBJ2-1; 9 bases agree with TRBD2. Germline CDR1 SGHRS, CDR2 YFSETQ. Germline trimming cut 2 bases from V and 4 bases from J; bases unmatched to any gene: 4. The CDR3 is 15 residues long. CDR3 coding DNA: TGCGCCAGCAGCTTTACTAGCGGGTCTTACAATGAGCAGTTCTTC. Its translation is CASSFTSGSYNEQFF.

The rearrangement joins TRBV14 to TRBJ2-5; 13 bases align to TRBD2. Per germline, CDR1 SGHDN and CDR2 FVKESK. The CDR3 length is 17 residues. The junction had 9 bases not matched to a gene; V was cut back by 2 bases and J by 6 bases. CDR3 sequence: CASSQRQLAGGPQTQYF. In nucleotides, the CDR3 is TGTGCCAGCAGCCAAAGGCAACTAGCGGGAGGGCCCCAGACCCAGTACTTC.

The J gene is TRBJ2-3, the V gene TRBV28, with 7 bases that match TRBD1. Germline assignment: CDR1 MDHEN and CDR2 SYDVKM. V dropped 4 bases and J dropped 4; count of bases not matched to a gene: 8. This CDR3 has 15 residues. CDR3 coding DNA: TGTGCCAGCAGTTCCGGGACAGTGGGCCCAGATACGCAGTATTTT. Its translation: CASSSGTVGPDTQYF.

The chain has TRBV5-1 and TRBJ1-2; D remains ambiguous. V lost 1 base, J lost 2 bases, and 12 bases lay in between. The CDR3 consists of 15 residues. The germline V gene has CDR1 SGHRS and CDR2 YFSETQ. In DNA, the CDR3 is TGCGCCAGCAGCTTGACGGCAGTAAAGAACTATGGCTACACCTTC. Translation gives CASSLTAVKNYGYTF.

The chain links TRBV2 to TRBJ1-4; weak D call: TRBD1 (5 bases). CDR1 and CDR2 (germline): SNHLY, FYNNEI. The CDR3 runs 15 residues. The ends were cut back, 8 bases at V and 2 bases at J, with 15 bases in the middle. The CDR3 DNA sequence: TGTGCCAGCGAGGGGCAGGGATTGACTAATGAAAAACTGTTTTTT. It is translated as CASEGQGLTNEKLFF.

This chain joins TRBV5-8 and TRBJ2-7, with D unresolved. CDR3 size: 12 residues. The germline V and J ends were trimmed by 2 bases and 4 bases, with 7 bases remaining between them. Per the germline V gene, CDR1 is SGHTS and CDR2 is YDEGEE. In nucleotides, the CDR3 is TGTGCCAGCAGCTTCTATGATTACGAGCAGTACTTC. Amino acids: CASSFYDYEQYF.

V gene TRBV5-1 combines with J gene TRBJ1-2; weak D call: TRBD1 (5 bases). The CDR3 has 15 residues. V was clipped by 3 bases and J by 2 bases, with 14 bases between them. The germline CDR1 and CDR2 sequences are SGHRS and YFSETQ. The CDR3, as DNA: TGCGCCAGCAGCTGGGGCTTGTTGGGGAACTATGGCTACACCTTC. It encodes CASSWGLLGNYGYTF.

The CDR3, as DNA: TGTGCCAGCAGTTTAGCGTTGCGGGAGCCCATCTCCTACAATGAGCAGTTCTTC. Amino acids: CASSLALREPISYNEQFF. The genes are TRBV28 and TRBJ2-1; 7 positions agree with TRBD2. The germline CDR1 and CDR2 sequences are MDHEN and SYDVKM. CDR3 length equals 18 residues. V trimming: 2 bases; J trimming: 0 bases; junction bases outside the gene matches: 10.

This chain joins TRBV10-3 and TRBJ2-7; possibly TRBD1 for D (7 bases). Germline V gene lookup returns CDR1 ENHRY and CDR2 SYGVKD. The CDR3 extends over 15 amino acids. Trimming removed 4 bases at V and 1 base at J, with 14 bases between. The CDR3 here is CAISAGGRGSYEQYF. DNA of the CDR3: TGTGCCATCAGTGCCGGGGGCAGGGGGTCCTACGAGCAGTACTTC.